The 9 T cell receptor beta chains below all came from one sample that was sequenced in a study of blood T cell repertoires in COVID-19. Clones were sequenced by immunoSEQ multiplex PCR, and TCRdb holds only the in-frame ones, with some missing. The sample has over 250,000 clones; approximately 79% are singletons. Sample: PBMCs or T cells enriched from blood (not recorded which). The receptor set was obtained from a young man with acute COVID-19.

The chain has TRBV19 and TRBJ1-1; unclear D gene. Germline V gives CDR1 LNHDA, CDR2 SQIVND (reference sequence). Trimming stripped 6 bases from V and 0 bases from J, with 11 bases between. The CDR3 has 14 amino acids. For the CDR3, the DNA is TGTGCCAGTAGCTGGCCGGGGATGAACACTGAAGCTTTCTTT. Translated, it gives CASSWPGMNTEAFF.

This clone appeared a few times. A read error may account for a junction end that differs from germline. The V call is TRBV5-1, the J call TRBJ1-1; a weak D match, TRBD1 (6 bases). The length of the CDR3 is 18 residues. Germline-derived CDR1 and CDR2 are SGHRS and YFSETQ. CDR3 region: CASSSAGTTGLLNTEAFF. The CDR3 DNA sequence: TGTGCCAGCAGCTCCGCCGGGACAACTGGGTTATTGAACACTGAAGCTTTCTTT.

The chain combines TRBV15 with TRBJ1-5, with D unresolved. V gave up 3 bases and J gave up 2 bases, with 14 bases separating them. The CDR3 spans 16 residues. Germline CDR1 is LNHNV and CDR2 is YYDKDF (reference sequence). The CDR3 DNA reads TGTGCCACCAGCAGCCCCCCGGGTTTGGGCAATCAGCCCCAGCATTTT. It yields the protein CATSSPPGLGNQPQHF.

The chain uses TRBV27 and TRBJ1-2; possible D gene TRBD1, 5 bases. Trimming removed 0 bases from V and 3 bases from J, with 8 bases in between. CDR3 length equals 14 residues. Germline CDR1 is MNHEY and CDR2 is SMNVEV (reference sequence). CDR3 sequence reads: CASSLSPGYYGYTF. For the CDR3, the DNA is TGTGCCAGCAGTTTATCCCCAGGGTACTATGGCTACACCTTC.

This clone is a singleton in its sample. V gene TRBV6-1 combines with J gene TRBJ1-1, with D uncertain. Germline CDR1 is MNHNS and CDR2 is SASEGT. Trimming took off 4 bases at V and 0 bases at J, with 24 bases between the two ends. The CDR3 consists of 19 residues. The DNA for the CDR3 is TGTGCCAGCAGTGCACTACCCCAGCATTCCGGAGGAATGAACACTGAAGCTTTCTTT. Its translation is CASSALPQHSGGMNTEAFF.

The rearrangement links TRBV24-1 to TRBJ2-3; TRBD1 matches at 8 bases. J gave up 1 base and V 2 bases, and 7 bases lay outside the gene matches. Germline loops: CDR1 KGHDR, CDR2 SFDVKD. There are 17 residues in the CDR3. The CDR3 sequence is CATSDYPRGRGTDTQYF. The CDR3 coding sequence is TGTGCCACCAGTGATTACCCCAGGGGGCGGGGCACAGATACGCAGTATTTT.

This clone was seen only a few times. The chain employs TRBV18 and TRBJ1-4; D may be TRBD1 (5 bases). V lost 5 bases and J lost 8, with 9 bases in between. The germline V gene encodes CDR1 KGHSH and CDR2 LQKENI. The CDR3 sequence is 12 residues long. The CDR3 DNA reads TGTGCCAGCTCAACGGGGGACGAAAAACTGTTTTTT. Protein sequence: CASSTGDEKLFF. Complete variable domain (other parts from reference TRBV18 and TRBJ1-4): NAGVMQNPRHLVRRRGQEARLRCSPMKGHSHVYWYRQLPEEGLKFMVYLQKENIIDESGMPKERFSAEFPKEGPSILRIQQVVRGDSAAYFCASSTGDEKLFFGSGTQLSVL.

The table lists this clone with a count of one. The rearrangement links TRBV9 to TRBJ2-1; 9 bases agree with TRBD2. V was clipped by 0 bases and J by 9 bases; unmatched bases: 10. CDR1 and CDR2 (germline): SGDLS, YYNGEE. The CDR3 consists of 16 residues. CDR3 DNA: TGTGCCAGCAGCGTAGAGGCTAGCGGGGTCTTGGGTGAGCAGTTCTTC. Translation gives CASSVEASGVLGEQFF.

The rearrangement links TRBV7-3 to TRBJ2-2, with a possible D match to TRBD2 (6 bases). Germline assignment: CDR1 SGHTA and CDR2 FQGTGA. V lost 5 bases and J lost 7, with 23 bases in between. There are 17 residues in the CDR3. The CDR3 is CASSQNTGLALSGELFF. The CDR3 coding sequence is TGTGCCAGCAGCCAAAATACGGGACTCGCCCTCAGCGGGGAGCTGTTTTTT.